The 3 T cell receptor beta chains listed next were all sequenced from one sample in a study of blood T cells in healthy people across ages. Primed by a sample-barcoded 5' primer and a J-beta primer mix, a second PCR proceeded for 7 to 11 cycles. MiXCR, applied by TCRdb to the 5' RACE reads, yields one record per CDR3 protein. The table records 700,000 or so distinct CDR3 sequences, approximately 21% of them present only once. The sample consisted of blood. The receptors derive from a man aged 70 or older in good health.

This clonotype was seen a handful of times. The chain employs TRBV5-1 and TRBJ2-3, with 9 bases aligning to TRBD1. With 4 bases clipped from V and 5 bases from J, the junction kept 8 bases outside the gene matches. The CDR3 contains 15 residues. Looked up from germline, CDR1 is SGHRS and CDR2 is YFSETQ. As DNA, the CDR3 is TGCGCCAGCAGCGAGGACAGGGGTGGGGGAGATACGCAGTATTTT. It encodes CASSEDRGGGDTQYF.

For this clonotype: At one end the junction does not follow the germline gene, possibly because of a read error. The chain recombines TRBV5-1 with TRBJ2-1, with no clear D. The CDR3 is 15 residues long. Germline loops: CDR1 SGHRS, CDR2 YFSETQ. For the CDR3, the DNA is TGCGCCAGCAGCTTGGGATTCAACCCTTACAATGAGCGGTTCTTC. Protein: CASSLGFNPYNERFF.

Details on this clonotype: The junction does not match germline at one end; this may be a read error. The chain uses TRBV15 and TRBJ2-3; D possibly corresponds to TRBD2 (5 bases). Germline assignment: CDR1 LNHNV and CDR2 YYDKDF (reference sequence). The CDR3 is made up of 15 amino acids. DNA for the CDR3: TGTGCCGCCAGCAGAGTAGGACTCTCGGGAGATACGCAGTATTTT. This sequence encodes CAASRVGLSGDTQYF.